This record looks at one TCR beta chain sequence and its context. Its antigen is unidentified. A single record per CDR3 protein comes from TCRdb applying MiXCR to the 5' RACE reads. The table lists around 77,000 distinct CDR3 sequences, 10% to 15% of them singletons, with around 16% in the top ten. The data were taken from a study of early T cells in non-severe SARS-CoV-2 infection. Across the study: Chains were not paired, and sequencing was done on bulk RNA from unsorted whole blood.

General study findings and limits: Matches to VDJdb favored anti-spike CD8 responses and missed private and CD4 specificities.

Germline CDR1 is LNHNV and CDR2 is YYDKDF (reference sequence). This CDR3 is built from 16 residues. After removal of 1 base from V and 4 bases from J, the junction contained 4 bases not matched to a gene. This sample comprised whole blood, obtained at baseline. V and J are TRBV15 and TRBJ2-3, with 11 bases fitting TRBD2. The clonotype was recovered from an adult who was a healthcare worker with PCR-confirmed SARS-CoV-2 infection or an uninfected control (not recorded which). The donor label of this sample is uncertain. The CDR3 region has the DNA TGTGCCACCAGCAGAGCCCTTAGCGGGGGGGCAGATACGCAGTATTTT. This sequence encodes CATSRALSGGADTQYF. Full variable domain (remainder filled in from reference TRBV15 and TRBJ2-3): DAMVIQNPRYQVTQFGKPVTLSCSQTLNHNVMYWYQQKSSQAPKLLFHYYDKDFNNEADTPDNFQSRRPNTSFCFLDIRSPGLGDTAMYLCATSRALSGGADTQYFGPGTRLTVL.